These 9 T cell receptor beta chains came from one sample sequenced in a study of shared clonotypes between healthy human individuals. TCRdb keeps only in-frame clones here, not all; method: immunoSEQ multiplex PCR. Among about 2.1 million clones, 93% were seen once, and the ten largest hold around 1.8%. Selected positively for CCR7 and CD45RO-negative, naive CD8 cells excluded terminally differentiated effector memory CD45RA+ cells. Sequencing input: naive CD8+ T cells from PBMCs. These receptors all stem from a man younger than 35 in good health. Some clones in this sample may be carry-over from other donors' samples.

The chain joins TRBV28 to TRBJ2-7, with D possibly matching TRBD1 (6 bases). This CDR3 spans 15 amino acids. The germline V gene has CDR1 MDHEN and CDR2 SYDVKM. V was clipped by 6 bases and J by 1 base, with 16 bases between them. CDR3: CASRYRAGWSYEQYF. The CDR3 DNA reads as TGTGCCAGCAGGTACAGGGCAGGGTGGTCCTACGAGCAGTACTTC.

This sequence joins TRBV10-3 and TRBJ1-1; D not resolved. The CDR3 contains 11 residues. CDR1 is ENHRY, CDR2 SYGVKD, per germline. Trimming pared 3 bases from V and 8 bases from J, leaving 7 bases between. CDR3 bases: TGTGCCATCAGTGACGCGCAGGAAGCTTTCTTT. Encoded protein: CAISDAQEAFF.

The chain links TRBV6-5 to TRBJ2-3; D remains ambiguous. CDR3 length equals 14 residues. In germline, CDR1 is MNHEY, CDR2 SVGAGI. The germline V and J ends were trimmed by 2 bases and 3 bases, with 9 bases remaining between them. The CDR3: CASSYLPLTDTQYF. CDR3 sequence (DNA): TGTGCCAGCAGTTACCTCCCGTTAACAGATACGCAGTATTTT.

The V gene is TRBV29-1, the J gene TRBJ2-1; the D is unclear. Germline V gives CDR1 SQVTM, CDR2 ANQGSEA. V gave up 4 bases and J gave up 2 bases, with 12 bases separating them. This CDR3 is built from 14 residues. The CDR3 nucleotides are TGCAGCGTTGGACGCGCGGTAGCCTACAATGAGCAGTTCTTC. It translates to CSVGRAVAYNEQFF.

The V gene is TRBV4-1, the J gene TRBJ1-6, with a possible D match to TRBD1 (5 bases). The CDR3 has 15 amino acids. Looked up from germline, CDR1 is MGHRA and CDR2 is YSYEKL. V was shortened by 3 bases and J by 4 bases, with 10 bases between the two germline ends. The DNA of the CDR3 is TGCGCCAGCAGCCAGCAGGGATATTATAATTCACCCCTCCACTTT. This gives the protein CASSQQGYYNSPLHF.

This chain links TRBV2 with TRBJ1-2, with no clear D. Trimming cost V 0 bases and J 0 bases, with 8 bases left between them. The CDR3 is 15 residues long. Germline CDR1 is SNHLY and CDR2 is FYNNEI. The CDR3 region has the DNA TGTGCCAGCAGTGAAGCGCTGGCAGCTAACTATGGCTACACCTTC. It encodes CASSEALAANYGYTF.

This clone was counted a single time. Other DNA sequences of this sample code for an identical CDR3. The V gene is TRBV27, the J gene TRBJ2-7; D unclear. Germline V gene lookup returns CDR1 MNHEY and CDR2 SMNVEV (reference sequence). V was cut by 6 bases and J by 2 bases, with 11 bases left in between. This CDR3 comprises 13 residues. The CDR3 coding sequence is TGTGCCAGCAGCCCTCGTACAGCCTACGAGCAGTACTTC. Translated: CASSPRTAYEQYF.

This clone was seen just once. The V gene is TRBV19, the J gene TRBJ2-1; unclear D gene. The CDR3 loop spans 11 amino acids. The germline V gene has CDR1 LNHDA and CDR2 SQIVND (reference sequence). V lost 5 bases and J lost 9, with 8 bases in between. The CDR3 nucleotides read TGTGCCAGTAGTTTTGGGATTGAGCAGTTCTTC. It yields the protein CASSFGIEQFF.

The count of this clone is one. This chain links TRBV5-1 with TRBJ2-1; the D gene is possibly TRBD1 (6 bases). CDR3 length: 19 residues. The germline V gene has CDR1 SGHRS and CDR2 YFSETQ. The ends were cut back, 0 bases at V and 10 bases at J, with 29 bases in the middle. The CDR3 bases are TGCGCCAGCAGCTTGGCCCAAGACGAGCCCTTAGGGGGAGTATACGAGCAGTTCTTC. Its protein is CASSLAQDEPLGGVYEQFF.